These 5 T cell receptor beta chains were all obtained from the same sample, sequenced in a study of blood T cell repertoires in COVID-19. Assay used: immunoSEQ multiplex PCR; TCRdb lists only in-frame clones, some missing. This sample has some 100,000 clones, with approximately 91% found just once. Sequencing used peripheral blood. The receptors derive from a woman aged 60 to 75 with acute or convalescent COVID-19.

This clone showed up just once. This chain joins TRBV25-1 and TRBJ1-5; no reliable D call. The CDR3 has 12 residues. Between the trimmed V and J ends, which lost 8 bases and 6 bases, there was a span of 11 bases. Germline V CDR1 and CDR2: MGHDK, SYGVNS. The CDR3 sequence is CASRPTRQPQHF. In nucleotides, the CDR3 is TGTGCCAGCCGACCGACTCGTCAGCCCCAGCATTTT.

V is TRBV6-5 and J is TRBJ2-1; TRBD2 might be the D (5 bases). CDR3 length equals 11 residues. Germline V gene data show CDR1 as MNHEY and CDR2 as SVGAGI. Trimming left V 8 bases short and J 5 bases short, with 7 bases between. The CDR3 DNA reads as TGTGCCAGCCAGCGGAACAATGAGCAGTTCTTC. Protein product: CASQRNNEQFF.

V is TRBV7-8 and J is TRBJ2-3; 8 bases fit TRBD1. Germline V gene data show CDR1 as SGHVS and CDR2 as FQNEAQ. J lost 3 bases, V lost 2 bases, and 4 bases had no gene match. CDR3 size: 15 residues. The CDR3 spells CASSLRTGYTDTQYF. The CDR3 region has the DNA TGTGCCAGCAGCTTACGGACAGGGTATACAGATACGCAGTATTTT.

This clone occurred a few times. The junction shows a germline mismatch at one end, possibly a read error. The chain couples TRBV29-1 to TRBJ2-1; 8 bases map to TRBD2. Germline V CDR1 and CDR2: SQVTM, ANQGSEA. This CDR3 is built from 14 residues. CDR3: CSVEKREGYDEQFF. The CDR3 nucleotides are TGCAGCGTTGAAAAACGGGAGGGCTACGATGAGCAGTTCTTC.

The rearrangement uses TRBV19 and TRBJ1-4; no clear D. CDR1 and CDR2 from the germline V gene are LNHDA and SQIVND (reference sequence). The CDR3 has 12 residues. Trimming took 2 bases from V and 8 from J, leaving 6 bases between them. The CDR3 loop is CASSILGEKLFF. DNA for the CDR3: TGTGCCAGTAGTATACTTGGCGAAAAACTGTTTTTT.